The T cell receptor beta chain under discussion was sequenced for a study of regulatory T cells in long-lasting Graves disease. Construction of the TCR beta libraries employed iRepertoire HTBI primers in conjunction with Arm-PCR of CDR3 regions. In TCRdb, the multiplex PCR reads were re-called with MiXCR into one record per CDR3 protein. The sample contains roughly 400,000 distinct CDR3 sequences, roughly 17% of which appear only once. Indicated time point: newly diagnosed GD, antithyroid drugs for less than 3 months. With RNA extracted from PBMCs as input, the TCR library was made. This CDR3 has 12 residues. CDR1 and CDR2 from the germline V gene are SEHNR and FQNEAQ (reference sequence). The ends were cut back, 5 bases at V and 1 base at J, with 5 bases in the middle. Study conclusions and caveats: Those with persistent Graves' had less TCR diversity than newly diagnosed patients. With a small sample size, accuracy may have been reduced.

This clonotype was counted at least ten times. The antigen is undetermined. This sample also appeared in a second study, on T cells in Graves' hyperthyroidism and ophthalmopathy.

The chain links TRBV7-9 to TRBJ1-1; no reliable D call. The sample in question was peripheral blood mononuclear cells (PBMCs), obtained at new diagnosis, from a patient treated with antithyroid drugs. This clonotype was sampled from a woman between 18 and 30 years old with Graves disease. The DNA for the CDR3 is TGTGCCAGCAGCCCTCAGAACACTGAAGCTTTCTTT. The encoded protein is CASSPQNTEAFF.